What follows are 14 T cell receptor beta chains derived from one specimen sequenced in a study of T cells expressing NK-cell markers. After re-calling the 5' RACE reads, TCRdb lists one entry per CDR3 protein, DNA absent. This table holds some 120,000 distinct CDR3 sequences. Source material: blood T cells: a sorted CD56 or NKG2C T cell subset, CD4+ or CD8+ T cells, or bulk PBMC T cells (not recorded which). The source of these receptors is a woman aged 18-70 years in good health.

The CDR3 region is CASSEGLAGVGTQYF. The chain links TRBV6-1 to TRBJ2-3; the D call from TCRdb, TRBD2, cannot be confirmed without DNA. Germline V gives CDR1 MNHNS, CDR2 SASEGT. The CDR3 has 15 amino acids.

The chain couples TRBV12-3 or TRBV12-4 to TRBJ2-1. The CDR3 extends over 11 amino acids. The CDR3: CASRVGNEQFF.

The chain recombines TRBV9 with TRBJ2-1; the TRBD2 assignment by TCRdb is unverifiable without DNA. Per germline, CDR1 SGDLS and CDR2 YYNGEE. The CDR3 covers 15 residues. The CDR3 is CASSNLAGGSHEQFF.

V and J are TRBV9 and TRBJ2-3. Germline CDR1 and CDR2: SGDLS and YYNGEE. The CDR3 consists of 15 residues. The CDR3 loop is CASNPDVASTDTQYF.

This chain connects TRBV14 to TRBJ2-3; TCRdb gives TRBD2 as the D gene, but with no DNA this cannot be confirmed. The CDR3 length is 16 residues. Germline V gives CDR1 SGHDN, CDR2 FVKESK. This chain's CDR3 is CASSQASPSPTDTQYF. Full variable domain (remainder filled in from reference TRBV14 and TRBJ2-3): EAGVTQFPSHSVIEKGQTVTLRCDPISGHDNLYWYRRVMGKEIKFLLHFVKESKQDESGMPNNRFLAERTGGTYSTLKVQPAELEDSGVYFCASSQASPSPTDTQYFGPGTRLTVL.

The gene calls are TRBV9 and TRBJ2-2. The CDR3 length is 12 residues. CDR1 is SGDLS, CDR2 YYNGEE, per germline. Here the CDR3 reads CASSKGSGELFF.

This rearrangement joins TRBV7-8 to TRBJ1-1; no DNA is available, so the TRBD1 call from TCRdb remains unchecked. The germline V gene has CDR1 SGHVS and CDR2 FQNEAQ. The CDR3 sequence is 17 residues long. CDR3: CASSFLRLTGMNTEAFF.

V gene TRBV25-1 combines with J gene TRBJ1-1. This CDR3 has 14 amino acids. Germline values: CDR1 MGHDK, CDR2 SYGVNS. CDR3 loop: CASSEKGYTVKAFF.

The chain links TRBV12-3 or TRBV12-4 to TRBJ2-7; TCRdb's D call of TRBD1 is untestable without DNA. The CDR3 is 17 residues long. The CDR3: CASSSERAGTGHYEQYF.

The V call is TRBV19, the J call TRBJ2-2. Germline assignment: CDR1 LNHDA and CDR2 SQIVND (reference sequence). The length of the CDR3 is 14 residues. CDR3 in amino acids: CASSMSIPTGELFF.

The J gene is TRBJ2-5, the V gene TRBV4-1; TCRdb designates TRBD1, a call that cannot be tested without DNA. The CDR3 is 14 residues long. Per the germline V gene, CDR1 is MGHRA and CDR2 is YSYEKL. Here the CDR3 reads CASSQQLRGETQYF.

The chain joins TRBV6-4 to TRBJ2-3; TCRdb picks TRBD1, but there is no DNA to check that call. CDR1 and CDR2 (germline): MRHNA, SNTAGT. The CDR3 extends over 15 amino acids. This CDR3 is CASSDSGGAADTQYF.

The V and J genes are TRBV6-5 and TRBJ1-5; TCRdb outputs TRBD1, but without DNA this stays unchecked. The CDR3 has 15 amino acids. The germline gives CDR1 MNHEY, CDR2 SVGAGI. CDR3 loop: CASSYPTGGGQPQHF.

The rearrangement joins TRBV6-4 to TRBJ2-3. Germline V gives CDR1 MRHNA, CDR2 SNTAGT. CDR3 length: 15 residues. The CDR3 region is CASSDSSGGPDTQYF.